Sequencing of this TCR beta chain was carried out in a study of regulatory T cells in long-lasting Graves disease. This CDR3 is built from 18 residues. Trimming cost V 1 base and J 0 bases; bases outside gene matches: 12. From germline, CDR1 is SGHTA and CDR2 FQGNSA. This clonotype turned up a few times. Its target is unknown. CDR3 regions were amplified by Arm-PCR using iRepertoire HTBI primers to build TCR beta libraries. In the authors' methods: Across all samples, more than 60 TRBV segments and 15 or so TRBJ segments were identified. TCRdb ran MiXCR on the multiplex PCR reads and lists one entry per CDR3 protein. These V and J calls rely on TCRdb rather than the paper's analysis. The data hold 420,000 or so distinct CDR3 sequences, with 20% to 25% observed a single time. Sample time point: persistent/refractory GD, antithyroid drugs over 5 years with positive TRAb. From PBMCs, RNA was extracted and then used to make the TCR library. EDTA tubes received approximately 8.4 milliliters of collected peripheral blood.

Study findings and constraints: Repertoires from persistent disease leaned toward TRBV28, TRBJ1-2 and TRBJ2-5.

The TCR was taken from a female donor with Graves disease. The sequencing used peripheral blood mononuclear cells (PBMCs), collected when the disease was refractory, from a patient treated with antithyroid drugs. V and J are TRBV7-2 and TRBJ2-7; 7 bases are shared with TRBD1. As DNA, the CDR3 is TGTGCCAGCAGCTTAGAGGCTTTGGGGGCAGGGGGCTCCTACGAGCAGTACTTC. As protein: CASSLEALGAGGSYEQYF.